Following are 7 T cell receptor beta chains from one sample sequenced in a study of cytomegalovirus exposure and HLA in healthy donors. Profiling relied on immunoSEQ multiplex PCR, and the TCRdb table lists in-frame clones only, not all of them. The data contain 330,000 or so clones, 80% to 90% of them singletons. Source material: PBMCs. Receptors were obtained from a woman aged 18-29 years in good health and CMV-seronegative.

This chain uses TRBV18 with TRBJ2-1; TRBD1 aligns across 8 bases. The V and J ends lost 3 bases and 0 bases, in that order; junction bases with no gene match: 7. CDR3 length: 17 amino acids. Germline V gives CDR1 KGHSH, CDR2 LQKENI. CDR3 bases: TGTGCCAGCTCACCCCAGACAGGGGAGAGCTCCTACAATGAGCAGTTCTTC. Protein sequence: CASSPQTGESSYNEQFF.

The V call is TRBV18, the J call TRBJ1-1; maybe TRBD1 (5 bases). Germline assignment: CDR1 KGHSH and CDR2 LQKENI. V lost 2 bases and J lost 4, with 14 bases in between. This CDR3 is built from 15 residues. The CDR3 DNA is TGTGCCAGCTCACCAATGCAGGGAATCACCACTGAAGCTTTCTTT. It yields the protein CASSPMQGITTEAFF.

The genes are TRBV7-8 and TRBJ2-1; D not resolved. The CDR3 sequence is 14 residues long. V gave up 2 bases and J gave up 4 bases, with 9 bases separating them. Germline V gene lookup returns CDR1 SGHVS and CDR2 FQNEAQ. The CDR3 sequence is CASSLSEIYNEQFF. CDR3 sequence (DNA): TGTGCCAGCAGCTTATCTGAGATTTACAATGAGCAGTTCTTC.

As for this clone: Other DNA sequences in the same sample also yield this CDR3. The chain has TRBV28 and TRBJ2-7; D is unclear. The germline V gene has CDR1 MDHEN and CDR2 SYDVKM. The CDR3 runs to 12 residues. Trimming pared 1 base from V and 1 base from J, leaving 2 bases between. CDR3 region: CASSLSSYEQYF. The CDR3 region has the DNA TGTGCCAGCAGTTTATCGTCCTACGAGCAGTACTTC. Full variable domain (rest looked up from reference TRBV28 and TRBJ2-7): DVKVTQSSRYLVKRTGEKVFLECVQDMDHENMFWYRQDPGLGLRLIYFSYDVKMKEKGDIPEGYSVSREKKERFSLILESASTNQTSMYLCASSLSSYEQYFGPGTRLTVT.

The chain is built from TRBV19 and TRBJ1-4, with 7 nucleotides matching TRBD1. With V trimmed by 5 bases and J by 5 bases, 14 bases remained unmatched. Germline V gene sequence: CDR1 LNHDA, CDR2 SQIVND (reference sequence). CDR3 length: 17 residues. The CDR3 DNA reads TGTGCCAGTAGTCAGGACAGGACCAGACAAGTGAATGAAAAACTGTTTTTT. This gives the protein CASSQDRTRQVNEKLFF.

The table lists this clone with a count of one. V and J are TRBV15 and TRBJ1-5, with D unclear. The V end lost 1 base, the J end lost 9 bases, and 10 bases lay between the germline ends. The CDR3 sequence is 13 residues long. The germline V gene has CDR1 LNHNV and CDR2 YYDKDF (reference sequence). In DNA, the CDR3 is TGTGCCACCAGCAGAGGAGTTGGGCCGCCCCAGCATTTT. Protein sequence: CATSRGVGPPQHF.

This chain joins TRBV27 and TRBJ1-1; 9 bases align to TRBD1. V was pared by 0 bases and J by 3 bases, with 5 bases of the junction left unmatched. This CDR3 region has 16 residues. From germline, CDR1 is MNHEY and CDR2 SMNVEV (reference sequence). The CDR3 DNA follows: TGTGCCAGCAGTTTATCAGACAGGGGGTCTCACACTGAAGCTTTCTTT. Translation: CASSLSDRGSHTEAFF.